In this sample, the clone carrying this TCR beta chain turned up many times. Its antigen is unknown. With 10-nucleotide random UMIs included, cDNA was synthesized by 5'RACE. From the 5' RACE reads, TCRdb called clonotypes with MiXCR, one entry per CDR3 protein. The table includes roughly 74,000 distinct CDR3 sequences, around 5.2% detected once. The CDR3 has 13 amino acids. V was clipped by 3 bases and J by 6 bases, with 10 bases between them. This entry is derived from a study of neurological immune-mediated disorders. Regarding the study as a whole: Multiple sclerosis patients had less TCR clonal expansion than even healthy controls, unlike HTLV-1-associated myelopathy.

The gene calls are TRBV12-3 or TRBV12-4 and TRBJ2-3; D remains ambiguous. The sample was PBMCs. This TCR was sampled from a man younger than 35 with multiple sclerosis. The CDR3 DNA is TGTGCCAGCAGTTTGATGGGCCAGGATACGCAGTATTTT. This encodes CASSLMGQDTQYF.